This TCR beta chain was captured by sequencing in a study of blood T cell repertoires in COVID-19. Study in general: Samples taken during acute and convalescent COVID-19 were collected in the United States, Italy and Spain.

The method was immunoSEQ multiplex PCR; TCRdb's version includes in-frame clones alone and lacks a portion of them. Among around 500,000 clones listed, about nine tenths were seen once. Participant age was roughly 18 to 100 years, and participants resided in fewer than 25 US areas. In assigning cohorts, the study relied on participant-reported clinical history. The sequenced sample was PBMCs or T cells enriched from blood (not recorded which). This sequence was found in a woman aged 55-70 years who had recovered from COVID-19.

Here the CDR3 DNA reads TGTGCCACCCGGCCGGGGACAGGGTTACCTGGGGCCAACGTCCTGACTTTC. Encoded protein: CATRPGTGLPGANVLTF. This chain connects TRBV10-3 to TRBJ2-6, with 9 positions matching TRBD1. From germline, CDR1 is ENHRY and CDR2 SYGVKD. The CDR3 spans 17 residues. V shed 10 bases, J shed 2 bases, and the junction held 12 bases outside the gene matches.